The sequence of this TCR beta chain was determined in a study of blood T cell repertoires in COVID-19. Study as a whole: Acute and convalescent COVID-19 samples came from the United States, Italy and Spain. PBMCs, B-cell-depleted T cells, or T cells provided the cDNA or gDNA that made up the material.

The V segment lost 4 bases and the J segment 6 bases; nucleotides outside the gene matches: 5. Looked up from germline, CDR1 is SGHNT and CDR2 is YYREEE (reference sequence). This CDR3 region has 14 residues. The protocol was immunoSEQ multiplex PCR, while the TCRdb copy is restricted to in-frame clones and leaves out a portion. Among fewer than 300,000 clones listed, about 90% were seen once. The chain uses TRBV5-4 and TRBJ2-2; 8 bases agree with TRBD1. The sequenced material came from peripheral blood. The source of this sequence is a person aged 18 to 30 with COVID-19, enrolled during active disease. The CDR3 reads CASSPDREAGELFF. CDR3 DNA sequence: TGTGCCAGCAGCCCGGACAGGGAGGCCGGGGAGCTGTTTTTT.